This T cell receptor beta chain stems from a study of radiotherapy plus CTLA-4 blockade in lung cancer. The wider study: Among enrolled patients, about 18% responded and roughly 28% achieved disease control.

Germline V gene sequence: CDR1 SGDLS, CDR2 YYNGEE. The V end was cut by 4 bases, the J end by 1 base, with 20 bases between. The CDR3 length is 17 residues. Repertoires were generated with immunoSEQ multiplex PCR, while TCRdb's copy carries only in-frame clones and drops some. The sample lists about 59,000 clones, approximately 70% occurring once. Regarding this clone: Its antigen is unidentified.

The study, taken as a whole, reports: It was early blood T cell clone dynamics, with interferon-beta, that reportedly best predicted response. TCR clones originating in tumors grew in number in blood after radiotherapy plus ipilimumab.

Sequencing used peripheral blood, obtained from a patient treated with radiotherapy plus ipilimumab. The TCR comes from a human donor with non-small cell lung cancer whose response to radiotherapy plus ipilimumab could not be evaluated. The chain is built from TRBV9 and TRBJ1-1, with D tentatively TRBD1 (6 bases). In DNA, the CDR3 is TGTGCCAGCAGCCCCCGGGGGGGAGGGACACAGAACACTGAAGCTTTCTTT. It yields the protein CASSPRGGGTQNTEAFF.